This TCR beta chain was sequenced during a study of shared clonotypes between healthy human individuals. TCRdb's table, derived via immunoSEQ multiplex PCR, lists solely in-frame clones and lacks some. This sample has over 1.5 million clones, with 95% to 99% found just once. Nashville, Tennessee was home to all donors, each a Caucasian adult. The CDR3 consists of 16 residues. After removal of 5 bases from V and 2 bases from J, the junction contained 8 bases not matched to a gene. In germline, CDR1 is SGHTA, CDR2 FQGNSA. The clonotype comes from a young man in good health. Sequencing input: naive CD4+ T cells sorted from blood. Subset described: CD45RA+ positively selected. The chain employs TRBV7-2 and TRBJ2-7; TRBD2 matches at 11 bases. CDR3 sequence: CASSIGTSGLTYEQYF. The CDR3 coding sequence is TGTGCCAGCAGCATCGGGACTAGCGGTTTGACCTACGAGCAGTACTTC.